Listed below are T cell receptor beta chains from one sample, sequenced in a study of blood T cell repertoires in COVID-19. The assay was immunoSEQ multiplex PCR, and TCRdb's table has in-frame clones only and misses some. The top ten clones hold about 1.5% of a sample with about 38,000 clones, 80% to 90% of them seen once. The sample was peripheral blood. Every receptor here comes from a man in his 60s with COVID-19, enrolled during active disease. Each CDR3 is given with its conserved first and last residue. The D gene is left open where the match is weak. Only part of the rows carry a size: once, few, many, or a class if the clone is expanded.

d_gene,abundance,v_gene,j_gene,CDR3nt,CDR3aa
.,once,TRBV3-1/TRBV3-2,TRBJ1-6,TGTGCCAGCAGCCCTCGGGGGTTTGATTCACCCCTCCACTTT,CASSPRGFDSPLHF
TRBD1,once,TRBV6-5,TRBJ2-1,TGTGCCAGCAGTCTACAGGGGGCAGGTTACAATGAGCAGTTCTTC,CASSLQGAGYNEQFF
TRBD1,.,TRBV2,TRBJ2-5,TGTGCCAGTTCCCGGGACAGGGGTTGGAAGACCCAGTACTTC,CASSRDRGWKTQYF
.,.,TRBV2,TRBJ1-1,TGTGCCAGCAGTGTTGGAGAGAACACTGAAGCTTTCTTT,CASSVGENTEAFF
.,.,TRBV18,TRBJ2-3,TGTGCCAGCTCACTGGGACAAGTGAATGTGCTCGATACGCAGTATTTT,CASSLGQVNVLDTQYF
.,.,TRBV15,TRBJ2-1,TGTGCCACCAGCAGAAGGACGGGATCCTACAATGAGCAGTTCTTC,CATSRRTGSYNEQFF
.,.,TRBV6-1,TRBJ1-2,TGTGCCAGCAGTGAGGGCAGCTATGGCTACACCTTC,CASSEGSYGYTF
TRBD1,.,TRBV6-5,TRBJ1-5,TGTGCCAGCAGGCGACAGGGGTACAATCAGCCCCAGCATTTT,CASRRQGYNQPQHF
TRBD1,once,TRBV29-1,TRBJ2-2,TGCAGCGTTTCGACAGGGCCCAACACCGGGGAGCTGTTTTTT,CSVSTGPNTGELFF
.,.,TRBV25-1,TRBJ1-2,TGTGCCAGCAGGGACAGCCTCTATGGCTACACCTTC,CASRDSLYGYTF
TRBD1,.,TRBV29-1,TRBJ2-1,TGCAGCGTTGGACAGGGAAACAATGAGCAGTTCTTC,CSVGQGNNEQFF
.,few,TRBV19,TRBJ2-2,TGTGCCAGTAGTACCTTACAAACGAACACCGGGGAGCTGTTTTTT,CASSTLQTNTGELFF
TRBD1,.,TRBV7-9,TRBJ1-4,TGTGCCAGCAGCTGGCTCTACACCGGGACAGCTAATGAAAAACTGTTTTTT,CASSWLYTGTANEKLFF